This note documents a single T cell receptor beta chain sequence. This CDR3 region has 13 residues. With 7 bases clipped from V and 5 bases from J, the junction kept 7 bases outside the gene matches. Germline V lookup: CDR1 MNHEY, CDR2 SVGAGI. Method: immunoSEQ multiplex PCR; TCRdb's copy keeps in-frame clones and lacks some. The repertoire holds 130,000 or so clones, with approximately 87% as singletons. The record originates from a study of blood T cell repertoires in COVID-19. Overall study: Nucleic acid was either cDNA or gDNA, and it came from T cells, B-cell-depleted T cells, or PBMCs.

Sequencing was carried out using peripheral blood. This rearrangement joins TRBV6-5 to TRBJ1-1; TRBD1 matches at 7 bases. This clonotype was obtained from a woman between 50 and 59 years old with acute or convalescent COVID-19. In DNA form, the CDR3 reads TGTGCCAGCAAAGACAGGGAGGATACTGAAGCTTTCTTT. This encodes CASKDREDTEAFF.